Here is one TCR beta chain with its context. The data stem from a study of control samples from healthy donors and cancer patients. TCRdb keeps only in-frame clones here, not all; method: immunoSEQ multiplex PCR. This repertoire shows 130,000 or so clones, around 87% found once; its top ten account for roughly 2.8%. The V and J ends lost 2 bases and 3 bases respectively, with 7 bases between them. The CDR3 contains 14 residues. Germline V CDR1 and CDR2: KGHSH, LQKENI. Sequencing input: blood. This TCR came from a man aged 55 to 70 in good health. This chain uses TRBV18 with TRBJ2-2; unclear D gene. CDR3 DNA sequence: TGTGCCAGCTCACCAAATTTGGACACCGGGGAGCTGTTTTTT. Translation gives CASSPNLDTGELFF.